This T cell receptor (beta chain) was observed in a study of response to subunit inactivated influenza vaccine. The CDR3 runs to 14 residues. V was cut by 5 bases and J by 2 bases, with 10 bases left in between. This clonotype turned up a few times. Via MiXCR, TCRdb re-called the RT-PCR reads, giving one row per CDR3 protein. The sample yields more than 700,000 distinct CDR3 sequences, over 20% seen once. This TCR was recovered from a man in his fifties or sixties who received an inactivated influenza vaccine. This material consisted of PBMCs from blood, taken roughly 5 days after vaccination. The chain recombines TRBV12-3 or TRBV12-4 with TRBJ2-1, with a tentative D call TRBD1 (5 bases). The CDR3 is CASSPLGPYNEQFF. In DNA, the CDR3 is TGTGCCAGCAGTCCCTTGGGGCCCTACAATGAGCAGTTCTTC.